Presented here are 13 T cell receptor beta chains from one specimen sequenced in a study of cytomegalovirus exposure and HLA in healthy donors. PCR amplification relied on 60 Vbeta primers (plus 13 Jbeta primers). Sequencing was performed with immunoSEQ multiplex PCR; in TCRdb, only in-frame clones are kept and a portion is missing. The sample holds approximately 150,000 clones. The sample taken for sequencing was PBMCs. All receptors come from a woman in her late teens or twenties in good health and CMV-seronegative.

The rearrangement uses TRBV29-1 and TRBJ1-1, with D perhaps matching TRBD1 (5 bases). Germline loops: CDR1 SQVTM, CDR2 ANQGSEA. The CDR3 covers 12 residues. V lost 5 bases and J 7 bases, leaving 14 bases between the germline ends. The CDR3 region has the DNA TGCAGCGTTCCGGACATTTCAGGTGAAGCTTTCTTT. This encodes CSVPDISGEAFF.

This chain connects TRBV7-2 to TRBJ2-1; 12 bases line up with TRBD2. Per the germline V gene, CDR1 is SGHTA and CDR2 is FQGNSA. V gave up 4 bases and J gave up 8 bases; unmatched junction bases: 6. The CDR3 extends over 15 amino acids. CDR3 coding DNA: TGTGCCAGCAGCTCTTGGACTAGCGGGACGGATGAGCAGTTCTTC. This gives the protein CASSSWTSGTDEQFF. Full variable domain (remainder filled in from reference TRBV7-2 and TRBJ2-1): GAGVSQSPSNKVTEKGKDVELRCDPISGHTALYWYRQSLGQGLEFLIYFQGNSAPDKSGLPSDRFSAERTGGSVSTLTIQRTQQEDSAVYLCASSSWTSGTDEQFFGPGTRLTVL.

The chain employs TRBV6-1 and TRBJ2-7, with 7 bases that match TRBD2. The V and J ends lost 2 bases and 7 bases, in that order; junction bases with no gene match: 5. The germline V gene has CDR1 MNHNS and CDR2 SASEGT. The CDR3 contains 13 residues. CDR3 coding DNA: TGTGCCAGCAGTGAATATCGGGGAGGGGAGCAGTACTTC. Translation gives CASSEYRGGEQYF.

The chain couples TRBV21-1 to TRBJ1-2; no check of the table's D call, TRBD1, against the DNA was made. TRBV21-1 is a pseudogene. This CDR3 spans 14 amino acids. The CDR3 sequence: CASSTRTVRYGYTF. The CDR3 DNA is TGTGCCAGCAGCACGCGGACAGTCCGCTATGGCTACACCTTC.

The V gene is TRBV5-4, the J gene TRBJ2-7; 7 nucleotides line up with TRBD2. V was clipped by 4 bases and J by 8 bases; unmatched bases: 12. The CDR3 has 14 residues. The germline V gene encodes CDR1 SGHNT and CDR2 YYREEE (reference sequence). This chain's CDR3 is CASSRREGRIQQYF. The CDR3 DNA follows: TGTGCCAGCAGCCGCAGGGAGGGCCGGATTCAGCAGTACTTC.

In nucleotides, the CDR3 is TGTGCCAGCAGTTTGGACACCTCCTATAATTCACCCCTCCACTTT. Protein product: CASSLDTSYNSPLHF. The chain recombines TRBV28 with TRBJ1-6; tentatively, D is TRBD1 (5 bases). The CDR3 runs to 15 residues. Germline V gives CDR1 MDHEN, CDR2 SYDVKM. V was clipped by 3 bases and J by 0 bases, with 6 bases between them.

The chain is built from TRBV7-2 and TRBJ2-3, with TRBD1 as a possible D gene (5 bases). With 1 base removed from V and 4 bases from J, the gap between germline ends came to 9 bases. Germline-derived CDR1 and CDR2 are SGHTA and FQGNSA. The CDR3 loop spans 14 amino acids. The DNA for the CDR3 is TGTGCCAGCAGCTTAGATCCAGGGCCAGATACGCAGTATTTT. Its translation is CASSLDPGPDTQYF. Drawing the rest from reference TRBV7-2 and TRBJ2-3, the complete variable domain is GAGVSQSPSNKVTEKGKDVELRCDPISGHTALYWYRQSLGQGLEFLIYFQGNSAPDKSGLPSDRFSAERTGGSVSTLTIQRTQQEDSAVYLCASSLDPGPDTQYFGPGTRLTVL.

The chain recombines TRBV5-4 with TRBJ2-1; TRBD2 aligns across 9 bases. CDR1 is SGHNT, CDR2 YYREEE, per germline (reference sequence). The CDR3 contains 14 residues. V lost 8 bases, J lost 7 bases, and 10 bases stayed unmatched. This CDR3 is CASTRGTSSNEQFF. CDR3 nucleotide sequence: TGTGCCAGTACCCGAGGGACTAGCAGTAATGAGCAGTTCTTC.

This rearrangement joins TRBV19 to TRBJ2-2; D gene unclear. Germline assignment: CDR1 LNHDA and CDR2 SQIVND (reference sequence). Trimming pared 0 bases from V and 3 bases from J, leaving 2 bases between. The CDR3 is 13 amino acids. The CDR3 loop reads CASSIDYTGELFF. CDR3 nucleotide sequence: TGTGCCAGTAGTATAGACTACACCGGGGAGCTGTTTTTT.

The chain is built from TRBV10-3 and TRBJ2-5; weak D call: TRBD2 (6 bases). The DNA end is a closer match to TRBJ2-7, so the J assignment may be wrong. This CDR3 contains 13 residues. Germline values: CDR1 ENHRY, CDR2 SYGVKD. The CDR3 is CAISEQEGYEQYF. Here the CDR3 DNA reads TGTGCCATCAGTGAACAGGAGGGATACGAGCAGTACTTC.

The chain combines TRBV12-2 with TRBJ1-5; the table's D call, TRBD1, was not checked against the DNA. TRBV12-2 corresponds to a pseudogene. The CDR3 is made up of 20 amino acids. The CDR3 loop reads CASRRAGQGALRHSNQPQHF. The CDR3 DNA is TGTGCAAGTCGCCGGGCTGGCCAGGGGGCCTTGCGGCATAGCAATCAGCCCCAGCATTTT.

The gene calls are TRBV6-5 and TRBJ1-4, with D uncertain. V gave up 6 bases and J gave up 6 bases, with 14 bases separating them. The CDR3 runs 14 residues. Germline-derived CDR1 and CDR2 are MNHEY and SVGAGI. The CDR3: CASSAGRGDEKLFF. The CDR3 DNA follows: TGTGCCAGCAGCGCCGGCCGGGGTGATGAAAAACTGTTTTTT.

This chain joins TRBV10-1 and TRBJ2-1, with 9 positions matching TRBD1. Trimming at V came to 10 bases and at J to 8 bases, leaving 6 bases not matched to a gene. The germline V gene has CDR1 WNHNN and CDR2 SYGVQD (reference sequence). CDR3 length: 12 residues. CDR3 sequence: CATGTGLYEQFF. The DNA for the CDR3 is TGCGCCACCGGGACAGGGCTTTATGAGCAGTTCTTC.